This TCR beta chain was retrieved from a study of blood T cell repertoires in COVID-19. Turning to the study itself: Specimens from acute and convalescent COVID-19 originated in the United States, Italy and Spain. T cells, B-cell-depleted T cells, or PBMCs provided the cDNA or gDNA that served as material.

In Seattle, patients joined the study during active infection and were tracked longitudinally. The V gene's germline CDR1 is SGHDT and CDR2 YYEEEE. There are 14 residues in the CDR3. The V gene lost 0 bases and the J gene lost 4 bases, with 5 bases spanning the gap. Original processing notes: For nucleated cells, counts were estimated from reference gene primer amplification. Only in-frame clones appear in the TCRdb table, and some are missing; sequencing was by immunoSEQ multiplex PCR. Clone size and V and J calls were adopted from that table, with D and trimming inferred from the DNA. The sample lists around 190,000 clones, roughly 87% occurring once.

The genes are TRBV5-6 and TRBJ1-6; unclear D gene. The clonotype was recovered from a woman aged 55-70 years with COVID-19, enrolled during active disease. Sequenced input: peripheral blood. The CDR3 spells CASSLAGYNSPLHF. The CDR3 DNA reads as TGTGCCAGCAGCTTGGCAGGTTATAATTCACCCCTCCACTTT.